This T cell receptor beta chain came from a study of cytomegalovirus exposure and HLA in healthy donors. For the study at large: The 130 or so validation repertoires, a later analysis reported, used the same platform as the 600 to 850 repertoires from the first cohort.

Study results and limitations: A later analysis found first-cohort TCR clusters tended to co-occur in the approximately 120 validation repertoires.

The method was immunoSEQ multiplex PCR; TCRdb's version includes in-frame clones alone and lacks a portion of them. This repertoire shows about 170,000 clones, around nine tenths found once; its top ten account for more than 1.2%. This CDR3 is 14 amino acids long. CDR1 SGHNT and CDR2 YYREEE come from the germline V gene (reference sequence). Trimming took 4 bases from V and 2 from J, leaving 9 bases between them. Concerning this clone itself: Its antigen is not known.

The rearrangement joins TRBV5-4 to TRBJ2-2; no firm D call. The TCR originated in a woman aged 25-40 years in good health and CMV-seronegative. Input material: PBMCs. In DNA, the CDR3 is TGTGCCAGCAGCCAGAGACAAAACACCGGGGAGCTGTTTTTT. Amino acids: CASSQRQNTGELFF.